These T cell receptor beta chains were read from a single sample in a study of blood T cell repertoires in COVID-19. The assay was immunoSEQ multiplex PCR, and TCRdb's table has in-frame clones only and misses some. The sample carries almost 40,000 clones, more than 70% recorded once. Sequencing input: peripheral blood. Every receptor here comes from a man aged 60 to 69 with acute or convalescent COVID-19. Both conserved end residues are part of each CDR3. The order of the fields is CDR3 protein, CDR3 DNA, D gene, J gene, V gene, clone size. A D gene is named only where the DNA matches it firmly. Clone size, where shown, is once, few, many, or a class for clones that have expanded.

cdr3_aa: CASSLGAGIEAGELFF
cdr3_nt: TGTGCCAGCAGCTTGGGAGCGGGTATTGAAGCCGGGGAGCTGTTTTTT
d_call: NA
j_call: TRBJ2-2
v_call: TRBV5-5
clone_size: NA

cdr3_aa: CASSQEGLTAYGYTF
cdr3_nt: TGTGCCAGCAGCCAAGAAGGGTTGACAGCCTATGGCTACACCTTC
d_call: NA
j_call: TRBJ1-2
v_call: TRBV3-1/TRBV3-2
clone_size: NA

cdr3_aa: CASSFFRGQFF
cdr3_nt: TGTGCCAGCAGTTTCTTTAGAGGGCAGTTCTTC
d_call: NA
j_call: TRBJ2-1
v_call: TRBV12-3/TRBV12-4
clone_size: NA

cdr3_aa: CASSSQTSGRTDEQFF
cdr3_nt: TGCGCCAGCAGCTCCCAGACTAGCGGGAGAACCGATGAGCAGTTCTTC
d_call: TRBD2
j_call: TRBJ2-1
v_call: TRBV5-1
clone_size: NA

cdr3_aa: CASTGGQGGTTQYF
cdr3_nt: TGTGCCAGCACGGGGGGACAGGGAGGGACTACGCAGTATTTT
d_call: TRBD1
j_call: TRBJ2-3
v_call: TRBV2
clone_size: NA

cdr3_aa: CASRVGWSSPLHF
cdr3_nt: TGTGCCAGCAGGGTGGGTTGGAGTTCACCCCTCCACTTT
d_call: NA
j_call: TRBJ1-6
v_call: TRBV2
clone_size: NA

cdr3_aa: CASILTGMPTEAFF
cdr3_nt: TGTGCCAGCATCCTGACAGGGATGCCCACTGAAGCTTTCTTT
d_call: TRBD1
j_call: TRBJ1-1
v_call: TRBV2
clone_size: once

cdr3_aa: CASSLGAGGAGTQYF
cdr3_nt: TGTGCCAGCAGTCTCGGGGCGGGGGGCGCAGGGACCCAGTACTTC
d_call: TRBD2
j_call: TRBJ2-5
v_call: TRBV2
clone_size: NA

cdr3_aa: CASSVAAGAPNTEAFF
cdr3_nt: TGTGCCAGCAGCGTAGCCGCGGGGGCGCCGAACACTGAAGCTTTCTTT
d_call: NA
j_call: TRBJ1-1
v_call: TRBV9
clone_size: once

cdr3_aa: CASSPLNTRSTDTQYF
cdr3_nt: TGTGCCAGTAGTCCCCTTAATACTAGGTCCACAGATACGCAGTATTTT
d_call: NA
j_call: TRBJ2-3
v_call: TRBV19
clone_size: NA

cdr3_aa: CASSLTSGLTTDTQYF
cdr3_nt: TGTGCCAGCAGCTTAACTTCGGGACTAACCACAGATACGCAGTATTTT
d_call: TRBD2
j_call: TRBJ2-3
v_call: TRBV7-3
clone_size: NA

cdr3_aa: CASGRPTLGGNTIYF
cdr3_nt: TGTGCCAGTGGCCGACCCACTCTAGGTGGAAACACCATATATTTT
d_call: NA
j_call: TRBJ1-3
v_call: TRBV6-6
clone_size: NA

cdr3_aa: CASSEMGADTQYF
cdr3_nt: TGTGCCAGTAGTGAAATGGGAGCAGATACGCAGTATTTT
d_call: NA
j_call: TRBJ2-3
v_call: TRBV19
clone_size: NA

cdr3_aa: CASSRSTGAGELFF
cdr3_nt: TGTGCCAGCAGTCGTTCGACAGGTGCCGGGGAGCTGTTTTTT
d_call: NA
j_call: TRBJ2-2
v_call: TRBV6-2/TRBV6-3
clone_size: NA

cdr3_aa: CASSQDTGGDQETQYF
cdr3_nt: TGCGCCAGCAGCCAAGATACCGGCGGAGATCAAGAGACCCAGTACTTC
d_call: NA
j_call: TRBJ2-5
v_call: TRBV4-3
clone_size: NA

cdr3_aa: CASSTGTARTEAFF
cdr3_nt: TGTGCCAGCAGTACCGGGACAGCCCGCACTGAAGCTTTCTTT
d_call: TRBD1
j_call: TRBJ1-1
v_call: TRBV2
clone_size: NA

cdr3_aa: CASSNVAGAYNEQFF
cdr3_nt: TGTGCCAGCAGCAACGTAGCGGGGGCCTACAATGAGCAGTTCTTC
d_call: TRBD2
j_call: TRBJ2-1
v_call: TRBV7-2
clone_size: NA

cdr3_aa: CASSFFLSGSTDTQYF
cdr3_nt: TGTGCCAGCAGCTTCTTCCTCAGCGGTAGCACAGATACGCAGTATTTT
d_call: NA
j_call: TRBJ2-3
v_call: TRBV7-8
clone_size: NA

cdr3_aa: CASSQVFVTGTGTNSPLHF
cdr3_nt: TGCGCCAGCAGCCAAGTATTCGTGACCGGGACAGGGACTAATTCACCCCTCCACTTT
d_call: TRBD1
j_call: TRBJ1-6
v_call: TRBV4-3
clone_size: once

cdr3_aa: CASSLDGGGETEAFF
cdr3_nt: TGTGCCAGCAGCTTGGATGGAGGGGGCGAGACTGAAGCTTTCTTT
d_call: TRBD1
j_call: TRBJ1-1
v_call: TRBV5-7
clone_size: NA